Listed here are 11 T cell receptor beta chains from one sample, sequenced in a study of cytomegalovirus exposure and HLA in healthy donors. The PCR ran on 60 Vbeta and 13 Jbeta primers. Sequenced by immunoSEQ multiplex PCR; TCRdb stores in-frame clones only, minus some. The data show around 150,000 clones, around 76% seen once. Sequencing used PBMCs. The receptors were gathered from a man in his sixties in good health and CMV-seronegative.

V and J are TRBV5-4 and TRBJ2-5; 7 positions match TRBD2. Germline CDR1 and CDR2: SGHNT and YYREEE (reference sequence). The ends lost 0 bases at V and 5 bases at J; junction bases unmatched: 7. There are 15 residues in the CDR3. The CDR3 DNA is TGTGCCAGCAGCTTGGGAGGGCTGGGAGGGGAGACCCAGTACTTC. Translated, it gives CASSLGGLGGETQYF. The variable domain in full, with the rest retrieved from reference TRBV5-4 and TRBJ2-5, is ETGVTQSPTHLIKTRGQQVTLRCSSQSGHNTVSWYQQALGQGPQFIFQYYREEENGRGNFPPRFSGLQFPNYSSELNVNALELDDSALYLCASSLGGLGGETQYFGPGTRLLVL.

The chain links TRBV18 to TRBJ2-5, with TRBD1 as a possible D gene (6 bases). The CDR3 loop spans 17 amino acids. Trimming shortened V by 6 bases and J by 0 bases, and 20 bases separated the two germline ends. Germline lookup yields CDR1 KGHSH and CDR2 LQKENI. CDR3 nucleotide sequence: TGTGCCAGCTCTAATCCCCGAATGGACAGCTACCAAGAGACCCAGTACTTC. Protein: CASSNPRMDSYQETQYF.

The chain carries TRBV5-1 and TRBJ1-1, with 7 bases that match TRBD1. The germline CDR1 and CDR2 sequences are SGHRS and YFSETQ. The CDR3 sequence is 14 residues long. The junction had 7 bases not matched to a gene; V was cut back by 4 bases and J by 4 bases. The CDR3 reads CASSPGQGGTEAFF. Here the CDR3 DNA reads TGCGCCAGCAGCCCCGGGCAGGGGGGCACTGAAGCTTTCTTT.

The rearrangement joins TRBV4-1 to TRBJ1-3, with a possible D match to TRBD1 (6 bases). Between the trimmed V and J ends, which lost 1 base and 5 bases, there was a span of 18 bases. There are 17 residues in the CDR3. Germline V CDR1 and CDR2: MGHRA, YSYEKL. CDR3: CASSQGQGSTLRNTIYF. Here the CDR3 DNA reads TGCGCCAGCAGCCAAGGCCAGGGGTCGACTCTTAGAAACACCATATATTTT.

J is TRBJ2-3 and V is TRBV7-2; 7 bases line up with TRBD2. The CDR3 consists of 16 residues. J lost 7 bases, V lost 5 bases, and 15 bases had no gene match. The germline V gene encodes CDR1 SGHTA and CDR2 FQGNSA. The DNA for the CDR3 is TGTGCCAGCAGCCCAGCTTCTGGCGGGAGCGGATATACGCAGTATTTT. Residues: CASSPASGGSGYTQYF. Looking up the rest from reference TRBV7-2 and TRBJ2-3 gives the full variable domain: GAGVSQSPSNKVTEKGKDVELRCDPISGHTALYWYRQSLGQGLEFLIYFQGNSAPDKSGLPSDRFSAERTGGSVSTLTIQRTQQEDSAVYLCASSPASGGSGYTQYFGPGTRLTVL.

The chain uses TRBV4-3 and TRBJ2-7; 8 nucleotides align to TRBD1. The junction had 4 bases not matched to a gene; V was cut back by 6 bases and J by 0 bases. The germline CDR1 and CDR2 sequences are LGHNA and YSLEER. This CDR3 contains 14 residues. This CDR3 reads CASSPGQGSYEQYF. The CDR3 nucleotides read TGCGCCAGCAGTCCCGGACAGGGCTCCTACGAGCAGTACTTC.

This clone appeared once. This chain links TRBV18 with TRBJ1-4; D not resolved. CDR1 is KGHSH, CDR2 LQKENI, per germline. The CDR3 covers 15 residues. Deletions cut 2 bases from V and 0 bases from J, with 7 bases between. CDR3 amino acids: CASSPLTATNEKLFF. The CDR3 DNA reads as TGTGCCAGCTCACCATTGACTGCAACTAATGAAAAACTGTTTTTT.

This chain connects TRBV9 to TRBJ2-2, with 11 nucleotides matching TRBD2. Per the germline V gene, CDR1 is SGDLS and CDR2 is YYNGEE. The CDR3 spans 18 residues. With 4 bases clipped from V and 2 bases from J, the junction kept 10 bases outside the gene matches. CDR3 in amino acids: CASSPQQLAGVNTGELFF. DNA of the CDR3: TGTGCCAGCAGCCCCCAACAACTAGCGGGGGTAAACACCGGGGAGCTGTTTTTT.

Of note for this clone: The junction departs from the called germline gene at one end, perhaps through a read error. The chain carries TRBV7-9 and TRBJ1-2; 8 positions match TRBD1. CDR3 length: 13 residues. Germline CDR1 SEHNR, CDR2 FQNEAQ (reference sequence). The CDR3, as DNA: TGTTCCAGCAGCTATGGGACAGGTAGTGGCTACACCTTC. This translates into CSSSYGTGSGYTF.

This rearrangement joins TRBV5-1 to TRBJ2-1; D perhaps matches TRBD1 (5 bases). Trimming cost V 4 bases and J 7 bases, with 12 bases left between them. The CDR3 is 13 amino acids. Germline V CDR1 and CDR2: SGHRS, YFSETQ. The CDR3 DNA reads TGCGCCAGCAGCCGGTTCAACAGGAATGAGCAGTTCTTC. This translates into CASSRFNRNEQFF.

This clone was observed a single time. At the DNA level, this CDR3 is encoded by other sequences in the same sample as well. The chain couples TRBV19 to TRBJ1-5, with 10 bases fitting TRBD1. V was pared by 6 bases and J by 6 bases, with 5 bases of the junction left unmatched. This CDR3 has 14 residues. In germline, CDR1 is LNHDA, CDR2 SQIVND (reference sequence). CDR3 residues: CASSGTGVGQPQHF. CDR3 bases: TGTGCCAGTAGCGGGACAGGGGTTGGTCAGCCCCAGCATTTT.